These T cell receptor beta chains were read from a single sample in a study of blood T cell repertoires in COVID-19. The protocol was immunoSEQ multiplex PCR, while the TCRdb copy is restricted to in-frame clones and leaves out a portion. The table has more than 55,000 clones, around 88% seen once. Material: peripheral blood. These receptors all come from a woman in her 70s with acute or convalescent COVID-19. CDR3s include the opening cysteine and the closing phenylalanine or tryptophan. The D gene is left open where the match is weak.

TRBV28,NA,CASSSYRAGTQYF
TRBV5-1,TRBD2,CASSWTSMGEQYF
TRBV6-1,NA,CASSDQQMNTEAFF
TRBV5-1,TRBD1,CASSQGQGGSPLHF
TRBV6-2/TRBV6-3,NA,CASSPDFSIRGIQYF
TRBV6-2/TRBV6-3,TRBD1,CASSSRRQGATEAFF
TRBV5-1,NA,CASSITGRTEAFF
TRBV29-1,TRBD1,CSVARDRGRPEAFF
TRBV2,TRBD2,CASEWGLAGGLGDTQYF
TRBV6-6,NA,CASNAQGNTEAFF
TRBV19,NA,CASSPYRDTEAFF
TRBV9,NA,CASSVVGGTLDGYTF
TRBV18,TRBD1,CASSPRTGGVTEAFF
TRBV19,TRBD2,CASSTLAGSTPELFF
TRBV7-9,NA,CASSSVHGELFF
TRBV5-1,TRBD1,CASSLARDRGDTIYF
TRBV6-2/TRBV6-3,TRBD2,CASSYSGLANNEQFF
TRBV4-3,NA,CASSQDFRDSNYGYTF
TRBV7-3,NA,CASSAVESTDTQYF
TRBV12-3/TRBV12-4,NA,CASSRAEEDEAFF
TRBV15,NA,CATSRDSWAGAYTGELFF
TRBV7-8,NA,CASSLGSAGGLFF
TRBV3-1/TRBV3-2,NA,CASSPDRFQPQHF
TRBV12-5,NA,CASGLYRGEAFF
TRBV5-4,NA,CASSQRTDLGGYTF
TRBV6-1,NA,CASSEGGGLQPQHF
TRBV28,NA,CASSLFSGRARGYTF
TRBV19,TRBD1,CASSIQLGTGSPYNEQFF
TRBV30,NA,CAWSVGGSDPNQPQHF
TRBV7-3,NA,CASSLSGNEKLFF
TRBV5-1,NA,CASSSATGRGTDTQYF
TRBV29-1,TRBD1,CSAPGTGNTGELFF
TRBV6-5,NA,CASGQGWTEAFF
TRBV5-4,NA,CASSLAVSSDEQFF
TRBV28,TRBD1,CASSSIDRVSNQPQHF
TRBV21-1,NA,CASSKPLGQGYFATNEKLFF
TRBV7-9,TRBD1,CASSCGDSPF
TRBV29-1,TRBD1,CSVETPRTGTSYEQYF
TRBV25-1,NA,CASSPGGGVYGYTF
TRBV20-1,TRBD1,CSASSGGRTEAFF
TRBV5-1,TRBD1,CASSFLSGTGVDEQYF
TRBV3-1/TRBV3-2,TRBD2,CASSQDTLAGTYNEQFF
TRBV2,NA,CASMEGVERNTGELFF
TRBV30,NA,CAWSVGMTVSYGYTF
TRBV30,TRBD1,CARATGGRNSPLHF
TRBV19,TRBD1,CATRDRVGTEAFF
TRBV2,TRBD2,CASSAGGQETQYF
TRBV29-1,TRBD1,CSVEGGTDFSEQYF
TRBV28,TRBD1,CASSFHSGTVVIYGYTF
TRBV10-3,NA,CAISIDSPNTEAFF